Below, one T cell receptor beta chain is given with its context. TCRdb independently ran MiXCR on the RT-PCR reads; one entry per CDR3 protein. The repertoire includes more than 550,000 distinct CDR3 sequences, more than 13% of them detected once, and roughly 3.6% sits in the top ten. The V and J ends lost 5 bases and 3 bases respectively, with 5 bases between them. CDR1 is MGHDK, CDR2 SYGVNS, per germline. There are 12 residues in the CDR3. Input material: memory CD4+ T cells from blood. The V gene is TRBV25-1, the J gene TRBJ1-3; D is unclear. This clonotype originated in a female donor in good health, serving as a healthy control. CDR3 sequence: CASSRIGNTIYF. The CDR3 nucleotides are TGTGCCAGCAGTAGGATTGGAAACACCATATATTTT.